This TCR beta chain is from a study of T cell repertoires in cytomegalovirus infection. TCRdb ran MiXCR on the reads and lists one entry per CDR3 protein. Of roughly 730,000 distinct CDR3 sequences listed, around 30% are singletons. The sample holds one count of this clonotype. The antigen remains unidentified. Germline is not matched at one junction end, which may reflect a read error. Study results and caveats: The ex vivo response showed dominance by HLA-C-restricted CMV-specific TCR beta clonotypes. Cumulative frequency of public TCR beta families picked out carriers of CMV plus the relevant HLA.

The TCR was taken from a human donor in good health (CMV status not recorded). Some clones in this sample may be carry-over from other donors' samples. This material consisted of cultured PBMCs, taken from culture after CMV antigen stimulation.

The CDR3 DNA reads TGTGCCAGCGGCTTAAGACGGGAGGCCTATGAGCAGTTCTTC. This codes for CASGLRREAYEQFF. The rearrangement uses TRBV7-2 and TRBJ2-1; 7 bases are shared with TRBD2. The germline CDR1 and CDR2 sequences are SGHTA and FQGNSA. The CDR3 is 14 amino acids.